Below, 9 T cell receptor beta chains from the same sample are listed, as sequenced in a study of blood T cell repertoires in COVID-19. Here immunoSEQ multiplex PCR was the method, and the copy in TCRdb shows in-frame clones only, minus some. Among some 100,000 clones, approximately 90% were seen once, and the ten largest hold 0.85% to 1%. Sequenced material: peripheral blood. The origin of the receptors is a man between 60 and 70 years old with acute or convalescent COVID-19.

The chain recombines TRBV3-1 (or the pseudogene TRBV3-2) with TRBJ2-7; 9 bases map to TRBD2. The CDR3 covers 15 residues. Germline V gives CDR1 LGHDT, CDR2 YNNKEL (reference sequence). After removal of 1 base from V and 3 bases from J, the junction contained 4 bases not matched to a gene. CDR3 bases: TGTGCCAGCAGCCAAGCCGCTAGCGGGGTCTACGAGCAGTACTTC. Translating gives CASSQAASGVYEQYF.

The chain carries TRBV5-4 and TRBJ2-3, with D unclear. V gave up 0 bases and J gave up 3 bases, with 14 bases separating them. CDR1 SGHNT and CDR2 YYREEE come from the germline V gene (reference sequence). This CDR3 region has 16 residues. CDR3 nucleotide sequence: TGTGCCAGCAGCTTGGAGAGAAGAGCGTCTACAGATACGCAGTATTTT. Protein sequence: CASSLERRASTDTQYF.

The chain recombines TRBV27 with TRBJ2-1; D gene unclear. Trimming left V 3 bases short and J 7 bases short, with 10 bases between. The CDR3 spans 13 residues. Per the germline V gene, CDR1 is MNHEY and CDR2 is SMNVEV (reference sequence). The CDR3 here is CASSFGLTNEQFF. The CDR3 DNA sequence: TGTGCCAGCAGTTTTGGCTTAACGAATGAGCAGTTCTTC.

The chain recombines TRBV5-4 with TRBJ1-1; 7 positions match TRBD1. The CDR3 totals 14 residues. V gave up 4 bases and J gave up 1 base; unmatched junction bases: 4. The germline V gene encodes CDR1 SGHNT and CDR2 YYREEE (reference sequence). Written as DNA, the CDR3 is TGTGCCAGCAGCCAGGGACAGCCGAACACTGAAGCTTTCTTT. Its translation: CASSQGQPNTEAFF.

The V gene is TRBV11-3, the J gene TRBJ2-2; weak D call: TRBD2 (5 bases). Per germline, CDR1 SGHNT and CDR2 YENEEA. With 3 bases removed from V and 4 bases from J, the gap between germline ends came to 12 bases. There are 15 residues in the CDR3. CDR3 in amino acids: CASSFSGISTGELFF. CDR3 nucleotide sequence: TGTGCCAGCAGCTTTTCCGGGATAAGCACCGGGGAGCTGTTTTTT.

The chain uses TRBV5-4 and TRBJ2-3; 8 nucleotides agree with TRBD2. The germline gives CDR1 SGHNT, CDR2 YYREEE (reference sequence). The CDR3 loop spans 14 amino acids. Trimming at V came to 5 bases and at J to 6 bases, leaving 8 bases not matched to a gene. CDR3 amino acids: CASSPGTRSDTQYF. The CDR3 bases are TGTGCCAGCAGTCCCGGGACTAGATCCGATACGCAGTATTTT.

This clone was observed once. The rearrangement uses TRBV19 and TRBJ2-3; D not resolved. The CDR3 is 15 amino acids. CDR1 and CDR2 from the germline V gene are LNHDA and SQIVND (reference sequence). Trimming removed 1 base from V and 6 bases from J, with 14 bases in between. In nucleotides, the CDR3 is TGTGCCAGTAGTATAGGCACCCACCCGGTCGATACGCAGTATTTT. Translation: CASSIGTHPVDTQYF.

The V gene is TRBV7-9, the J gene TRBJ1-4, with TRBD1 identical over 10 bases. Trimming removed 4 bases from V and 5 bases from J; junction bases left unmatched: 1. Germline CDR1 is SEHNR and CDR2 is FQNEAQ (reference sequence). The CDR3 spans 14 residues. CDR3: CASSSTGGNEKLFF. The DNA of the CDR3 is TGTGCCAGCAGCTCGACAGGGGGCAATGAAAAACTGTTTTTT.

This sequence joins TRBV29-1 and TRBJ2-3; D is ambiguous. The CDR3 runs to 13 residues. Germline CDR1 is SQVTM and CDR2 is ANQGSEA. V was clipped by 1 base and J by 2 bases, with 7 bases between them. DNA of the CDR3: TGCAGCGTTGAAGGGCGGATCACAGATACGCAGTATTTT. Translation: CSVEGRITDTQYF.